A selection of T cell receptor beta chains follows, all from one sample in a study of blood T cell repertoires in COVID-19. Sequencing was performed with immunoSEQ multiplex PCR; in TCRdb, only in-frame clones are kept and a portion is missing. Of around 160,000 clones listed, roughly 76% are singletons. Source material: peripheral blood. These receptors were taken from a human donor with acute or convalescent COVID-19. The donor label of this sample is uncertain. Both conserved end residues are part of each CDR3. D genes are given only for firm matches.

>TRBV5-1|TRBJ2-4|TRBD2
CASSLARGGTKNIQYF
TGCGCCAGCAGCTTGGCGCGGGGGGGAACCAAAAACATTCAGTACTTC
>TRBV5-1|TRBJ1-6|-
CASSLDPGEHSPLHF
TGCGCCAGCAGCTTGGATCCAGGGGAGCATTCACCCCTCCACTTT
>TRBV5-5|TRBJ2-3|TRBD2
CASSERGADTQYF
TGTGCCAGCAGCGAGCGGGGGGCAGATACGCAGTATTTT
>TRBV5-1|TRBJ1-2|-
CASSPRTDNYGYTF
TGCGCCAGCAGTCCTAGGACAGATAATTATGGCTACACCTTC
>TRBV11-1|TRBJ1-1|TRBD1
CASSLYRGTEAFF
TGTGCCAGCAGCTTATACAGGGGAACTGAAGCTTTCTTT
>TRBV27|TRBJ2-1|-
CASSTRGTAYIYNEQFF
TGTGCCAGCAGTACTCGGGGGACAGCGTATATTTACAATGAGCAGTTCTTC
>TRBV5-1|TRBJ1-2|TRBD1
CASSWGSGTENGYTF
TGCGCCAGCAGCTGGGGGTCCGGGACAGAAAATGGCTACACCTTC
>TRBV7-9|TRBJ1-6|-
CASSLVGRTLHF
TGTGCCAGCAGCTTAGTGGGGCGGACCCTCCACTTT
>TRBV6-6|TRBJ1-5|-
CASGAINQPQHF
TGTGCCAGCGGGGCGATCAATCAGCCCCAGCATTTT
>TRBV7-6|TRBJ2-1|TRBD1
CASSSRQGAYNEQFF
TGTGCCAGCAGCTCGAGACAGGGGGCCTACAATGAGCAGTTCTTC
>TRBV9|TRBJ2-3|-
CASSAGDRGRRDTQYF
TGTGCCAGCAGCGCGGGGGACCGGGGGAGGAGAGATACGCAGTATTTT
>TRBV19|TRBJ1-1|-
CASSIGNGAEAFF
TGTGCCAGTAGTATTGGGAACGGGGCTGAAGCTTTCTTT
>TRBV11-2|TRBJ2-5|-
CASSIGERETQYF
TGTGCCAGCAGCATAGGCGAGCGAGAGACCCAGTACTTC
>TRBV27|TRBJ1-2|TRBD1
CASRTTGDYGYTF
TGTGCCAGCAGGACAACAGGGGACTATGGCTACACCTTC
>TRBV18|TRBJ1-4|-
CASSRSLPEKLFF
TGTGCCAGCTCGCGGAGTCTCCCTGAAAAACTGTTTTTT
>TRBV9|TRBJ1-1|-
CASSVDGMATEAFF
TGTGCCAGCAGCGTGGACGGGATGGCCACTGAAGCTTTCTTT